This TCR beta chain emerged from a study of blood T cells in healthy people across ages. Broader study findings: Significant beta diversity loss was already apparent by age approximately 42, declining roughly linearly.

Trimming shortened V by 6 bases and J by 3 bases, and 21 bases separated the two germline ends. CDR1 is MNHEY and CDR2 is SVGEGT in the germline V gene. This CDR3 region has 17 residues. This clonotype has just a few counts. Its antigen is not known. A second about 7 to 11 cycle PCR used barcoded and J-beta primers. TCRdb re-called the 5' RACE reads with MiXCR, one entry per CDR3 protein. The sample records fewer than 1,200,000 distinct CDR3 sequences, around 25% being singletons. The sample was also reused in another study, on T cells of mothers and their children.

Source material: blood. The gene calls are TRBV6-2 or TRBV6-3 and TRBJ2-4; D perhaps matches TRBD1 (5 bases). The sequence derives from a girl aged 2 to 10 in good health. The CDR3 DNA reads TGTGCCAGCAGAAGCCCTAGAACAGGATCTTACAAAAACATTCAGTACTTC. It yields the protein CASRSPRTGSYKNIQYF.